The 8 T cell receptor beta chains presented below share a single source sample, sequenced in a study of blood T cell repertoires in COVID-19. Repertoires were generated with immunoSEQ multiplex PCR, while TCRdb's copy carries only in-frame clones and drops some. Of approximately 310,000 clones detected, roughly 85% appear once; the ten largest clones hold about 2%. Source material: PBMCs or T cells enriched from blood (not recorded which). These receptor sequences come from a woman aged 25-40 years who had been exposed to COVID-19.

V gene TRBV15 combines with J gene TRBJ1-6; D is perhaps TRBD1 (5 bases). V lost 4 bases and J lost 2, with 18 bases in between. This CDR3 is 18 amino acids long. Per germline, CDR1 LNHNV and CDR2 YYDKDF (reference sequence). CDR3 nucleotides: TGTGCCACCAGCAACGGACCTACGGACACTGCCTATAATTCACCCCTCCACTTT. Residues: CATSNGPTDTAYNSPLHF.

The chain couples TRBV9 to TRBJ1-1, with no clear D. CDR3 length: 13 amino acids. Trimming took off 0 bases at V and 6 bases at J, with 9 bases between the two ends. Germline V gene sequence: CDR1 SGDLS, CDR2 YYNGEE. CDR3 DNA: TGTGCCAGCAGCGTAGAGGCAACAGCTGAAGCTTTCTTT. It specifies CASSVEATAEAFF. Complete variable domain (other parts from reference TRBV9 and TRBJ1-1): DSGVTQTPKHLITATGQRVTLRCSPRSGDLSVYWYQQSLDQGLQFLIQYYNGEERAKGNILERFSAQQFPDLHSELNLSSLELGDSALYFCASSVEATAEAFFGQGTRLTVV.

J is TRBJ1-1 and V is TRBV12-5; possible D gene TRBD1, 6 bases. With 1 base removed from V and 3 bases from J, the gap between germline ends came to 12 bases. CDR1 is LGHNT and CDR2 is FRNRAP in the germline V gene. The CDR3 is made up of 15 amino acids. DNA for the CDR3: TGTGCTAGTGGTTTGGGCAGGGGTGGGGACACTGAAGCTTTCTTT. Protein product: CASGLGRGGDTEAFF.

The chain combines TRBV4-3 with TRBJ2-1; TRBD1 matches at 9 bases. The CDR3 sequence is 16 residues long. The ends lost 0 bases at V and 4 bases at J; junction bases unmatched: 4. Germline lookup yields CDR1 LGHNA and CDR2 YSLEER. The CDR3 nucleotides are TGCGCCAGCAGCCAAGAGGGGGGGACAGGGTACAATGAGCAGTTCTTC. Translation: CASSQEGGTGYNEQFF.

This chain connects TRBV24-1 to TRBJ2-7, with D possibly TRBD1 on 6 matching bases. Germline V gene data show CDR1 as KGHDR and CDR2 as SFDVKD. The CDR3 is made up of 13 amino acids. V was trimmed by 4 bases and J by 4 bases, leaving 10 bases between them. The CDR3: CATSEQGGYEQYF. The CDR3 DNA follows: TGTGCCACCAGTGAACAGGGTGGGTACGAGCAGTACTTC.

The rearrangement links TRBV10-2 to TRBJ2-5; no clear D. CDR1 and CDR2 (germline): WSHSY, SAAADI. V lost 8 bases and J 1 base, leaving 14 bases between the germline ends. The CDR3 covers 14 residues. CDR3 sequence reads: CASSGYERQETQYF. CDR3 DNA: TGCGCCAGCTCGGGTTATGAACGCCAAGAGACCCAGTACTTC.

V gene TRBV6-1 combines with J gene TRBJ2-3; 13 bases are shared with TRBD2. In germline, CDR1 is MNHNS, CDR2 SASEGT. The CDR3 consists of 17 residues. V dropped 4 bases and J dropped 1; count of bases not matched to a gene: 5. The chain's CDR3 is CASSAIGTSGGTDTQYF. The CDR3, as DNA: TGTGCCAGCAGTGCGATCGGGACTAGCGGGGGCACAGATACGCAGTATTTT.

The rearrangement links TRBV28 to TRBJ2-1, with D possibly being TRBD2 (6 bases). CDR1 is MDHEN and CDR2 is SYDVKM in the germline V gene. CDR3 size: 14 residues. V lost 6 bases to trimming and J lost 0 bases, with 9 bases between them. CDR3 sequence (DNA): TGTGCCAGCAGCCGGGAGAGCTCCTACAATGAGCAGTTCTTC. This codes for CASSRESSYNEQFF.